Listed here are 6 T cell receptor beta chains from one sample, sequenced in a study of cytomegalovirus exposure and HLA in healthy donors. 60 Vbeta and 13 Jbeta primers were used in PCR. The repertoire was sequenced with immunoSEQ multiplex PCR; TCRdb's copy has only in-frame clones and lacks some. The sample contains 150,000 to 170,000 clones, 65% to 85% of which appear only once. Sequencing input: PBMCs. The receptors stem from a woman between 40 and 50 years old in good health and CMV-seropositive.

This clone was picked up a small number of times. The chain combines TRBV5-1 with TRBJ1-4; 7 bases fit TRBD1. This CDR3 spans 14 amino acids. J was trimmed by 8 bases and V by 4 bases; bases with no gene match: 8. CDR1 SGHRS and CDR2 YFSETQ come from the germline V gene. The CDR3 loop reads CASSHDRVAEKLFF. DNA for the CDR3: TGCGCCAGCAGCCACGACAGGGTTGCGGAAAAACTGTTTTTT.

V gene TRBV9 combines with J gene TRBJ1-6; D is unclear. The germline CDR1 and CDR2 sequences are SGDLS and YYNGEE. V lost 3 bases to trimming and J lost 5 bases, with 9 bases between them. This CDR3 has 14 amino acids. CDR3 protein: CASSAGNHNSPLHF. The CDR3 DNA sequence: TGTGCCAGCAGCGCCGGGAACCATAATTCACCCCTCCACTTT.

This clone was seen a few times. The chain links TRBV28 to TRBJ1-1, with D possibly TRBD1 on 6 matching bases. V was shortened by 10 bases and J by 6 bases, with 12 bases between the two germline ends. The CDR3 is 11 amino acids. Germline loops: CDR1 MDHEN, CDR2 SYDVKM. CDR3 region: CATRQAPEAFF. The CDR3 DNA reads TGTGCCACCAGACAGGCCCCTGAAGCTTTCTTT.

This rearrangement joins TRBV5-1 to TRBJ2-2; TRBD2 agrees at 8 bases. The CDR3 is made up of 17 amino acids. Germline trimming cut 0 bases from V and 2 bases from J; bases unmatched to any gene: 6. CDR1 SGHRS and CDR2 YFSETQ come from the germline V gene. For the CDR3, the DNA is TGCGCCAGCAGCTTGGGATTTAGCGGGACAAACACCGGGGAGCTGTTTTTT. Translated, it gives CASSLGFSGTNTGELFF. Full variable domain (remainder filled in from reference TRBV5-1 and TRBJ2-2): KAGVTQTPRYLIKTRGQQVTLSCSPISGHRSVSWYQQTPGQGLQFLFEYFSETQRNKGNFPGRFSGRQFSNSRSEMNVSTLELGDSALYLCASSLGFSGTNTGELFFGEGSRLTVL.

This clone was counted only a few times. The chain carries TRBV5-1 and TRBJ1-5, with D possibly matching TRBD1 (5 bases). The CDR3 length is 15 residues. The germline V gene has CDR1 SGHRS and CDR2 YFSETQ. V gave up 0 bases and J gave up 0 bases, with 7 bases separating them. The CDR3 nucleotides are TGCGCCAGCAGCTTGGAGGGGAATAGCAATCAGCCCCAGCATTTT. It specifies CASSLEGNSNQPQHF.

This chain uses TRBV6-5 with TRBJ1-2, with D maybe TRBD1 (5 bases). Germline V CDR1 and CDR2: MNHEY, SVGAGI. This CDR3 has 13 residues. V dropped 6 bases and J dropped 3 bases, with 11 bases sitting between them. The CDR3 loop is CASRGGTYYGYTF. The CDR3 DNA reads as TGTGCCAGCAGGGGCGGGACTTACTATGGCTACACCTTC.